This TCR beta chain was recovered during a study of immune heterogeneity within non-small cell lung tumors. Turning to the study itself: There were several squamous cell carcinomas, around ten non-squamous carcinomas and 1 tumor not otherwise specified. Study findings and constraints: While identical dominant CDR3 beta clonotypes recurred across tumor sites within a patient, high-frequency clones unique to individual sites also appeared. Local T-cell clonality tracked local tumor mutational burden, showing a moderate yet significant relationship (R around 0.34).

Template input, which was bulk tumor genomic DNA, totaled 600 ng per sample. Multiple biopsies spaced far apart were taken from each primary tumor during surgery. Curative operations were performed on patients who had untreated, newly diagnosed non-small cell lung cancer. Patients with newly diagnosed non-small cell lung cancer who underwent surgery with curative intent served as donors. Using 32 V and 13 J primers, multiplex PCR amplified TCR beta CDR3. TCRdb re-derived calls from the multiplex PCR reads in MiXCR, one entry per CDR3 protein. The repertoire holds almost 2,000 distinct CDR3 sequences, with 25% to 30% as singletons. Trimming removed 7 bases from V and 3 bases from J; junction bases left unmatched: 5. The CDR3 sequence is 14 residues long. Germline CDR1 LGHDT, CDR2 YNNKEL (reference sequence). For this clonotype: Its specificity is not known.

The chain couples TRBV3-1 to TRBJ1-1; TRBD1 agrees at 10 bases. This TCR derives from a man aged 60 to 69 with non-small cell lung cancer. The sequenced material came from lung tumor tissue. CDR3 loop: CASTLGTGDTEAFF. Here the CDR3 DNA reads TGTGCCAGCACTCTGGGGACAGGGGACACTGAAGCTTTCTTT.